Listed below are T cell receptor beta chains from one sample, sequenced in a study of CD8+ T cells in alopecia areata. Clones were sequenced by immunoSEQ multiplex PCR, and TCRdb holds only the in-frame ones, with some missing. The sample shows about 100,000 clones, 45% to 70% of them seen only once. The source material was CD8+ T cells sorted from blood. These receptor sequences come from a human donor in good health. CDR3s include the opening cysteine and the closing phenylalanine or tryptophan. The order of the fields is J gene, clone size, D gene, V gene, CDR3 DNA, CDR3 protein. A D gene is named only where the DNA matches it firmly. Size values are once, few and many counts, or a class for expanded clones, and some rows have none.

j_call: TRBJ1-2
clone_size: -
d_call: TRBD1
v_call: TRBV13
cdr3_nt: TGTGCCAGCAGCCTCGGGACAGGGGGCGCGGACAACTATGGCTACACCTTC
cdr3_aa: CASSLGTGGADNYGYTF

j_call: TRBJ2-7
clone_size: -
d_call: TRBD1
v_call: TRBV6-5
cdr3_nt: TGTGCCAGCAGTCCGGGACAGAACTCCTACGAGCAGTACTTC
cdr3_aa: CASSPGQNSYEQYF

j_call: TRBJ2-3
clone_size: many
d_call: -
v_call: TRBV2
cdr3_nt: TGTGCCAGCAGTACGGAGCCGAGCACAGATACGCAGTATTTT
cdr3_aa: CASSTEPSTDTQYF

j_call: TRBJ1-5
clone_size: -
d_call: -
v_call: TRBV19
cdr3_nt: TGTGCGGTGGGGGGGAGTCAGCCCCAGCATTTT
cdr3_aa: CAVGGSQPQHF

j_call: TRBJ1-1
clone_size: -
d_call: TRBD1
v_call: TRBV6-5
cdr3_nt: TGTGCCAGCAGTCGGACAGGGATCGTTGAGACTGAAGCTTTCTTT
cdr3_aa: CASSRTGIVETEAFF

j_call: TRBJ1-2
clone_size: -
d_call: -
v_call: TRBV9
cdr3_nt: TGTGCCAGCAGTGGACTGTACTATGGCTACACCTTC
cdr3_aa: CASSGLYYGYTF

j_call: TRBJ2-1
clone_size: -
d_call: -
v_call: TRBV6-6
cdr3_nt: TGTGCCAGCAGTCTTTCCTACAATGAGCAGTTCTTC
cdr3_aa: CASSLSYNEQFF

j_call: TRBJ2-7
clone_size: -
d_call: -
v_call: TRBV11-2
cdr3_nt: TGTGCCAGCAGCTTAAGTCTGGGTTCGGGCTACGAGCAGTACTTC
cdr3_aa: CASSLSLGSGYEQYF

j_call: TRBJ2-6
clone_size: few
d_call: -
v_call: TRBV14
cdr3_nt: TGTGCCAGCAGGACTTCAGGGGCCAACGTCCTGACTTTC
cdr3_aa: CASRTSGANVLTF

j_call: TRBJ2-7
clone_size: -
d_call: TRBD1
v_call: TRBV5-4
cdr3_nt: TGTGCCAGCAGCGCCCCGGGACAGGGGGCATTCGAGCAGTACTTC
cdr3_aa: CASSAPGQGAFEQYF

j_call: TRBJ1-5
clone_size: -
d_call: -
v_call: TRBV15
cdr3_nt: TGTGCCACCAGCAGAGAGGGCAATCAGCCCCAGCATTTT
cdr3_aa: CATSREGNQPQHF

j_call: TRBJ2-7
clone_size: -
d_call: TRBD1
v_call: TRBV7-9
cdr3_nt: TGTGCCAGCAGCTTCACAGGGGGCTCCTACGAGCAGTACTTC
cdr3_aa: CASSFTGGSYEQYF

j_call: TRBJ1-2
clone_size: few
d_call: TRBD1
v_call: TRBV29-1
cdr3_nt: TGCAGCGTTGAAGATTTAGCAGGGGGCCCCAGGGATGGCTACACCTTC
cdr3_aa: CSVEDLAGGPRDGYTF

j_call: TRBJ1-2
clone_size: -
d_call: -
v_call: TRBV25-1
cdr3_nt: TGTGCCAGCAGTGACCAGGGGTGGGGTGGCTACACCTTC
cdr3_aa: CASSDQGWGGYTF

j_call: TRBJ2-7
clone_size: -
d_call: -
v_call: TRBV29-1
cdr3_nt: TGCAGCGTTGAAGAGCGCTACGAGCAGTACTTC
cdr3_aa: CSVEERYEQYF

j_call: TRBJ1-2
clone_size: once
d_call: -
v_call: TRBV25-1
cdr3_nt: TGTGCCAGCAGTGAAGGTTCAGGGTTTGAGGGCTACACCTTC
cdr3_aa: CASSEGSGFEGYTF

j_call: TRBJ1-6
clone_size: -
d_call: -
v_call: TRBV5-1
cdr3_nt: TGCGCCAGCAGCTTGGACGCAAGCGGTAATTCACCCCTCCACTTT
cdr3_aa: CASSLDASGNSPLHF

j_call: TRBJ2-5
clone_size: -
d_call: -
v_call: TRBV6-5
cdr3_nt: TGTGCCAGCAGTGAAGCGCAGACCCAGTACTTC
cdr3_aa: CASSEAQTQYF

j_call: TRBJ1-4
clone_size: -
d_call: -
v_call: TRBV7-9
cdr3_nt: TGTGCCAGCAGCTTTCCCCGCGGTGAAAAACTGTTTTTT
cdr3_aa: CASSFPRGEKLFF

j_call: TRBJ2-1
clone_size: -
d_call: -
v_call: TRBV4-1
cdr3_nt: TGCGCCAGCAGCCAATCGGGCGTGGGGGTCTACAATGAGCAGTTCTTC
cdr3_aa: CASSQSGVGVYNEQFF

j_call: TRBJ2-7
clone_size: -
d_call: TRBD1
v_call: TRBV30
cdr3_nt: TGTGCCTGGAGCGCCGGGACAGGGGTGTACGAGCAGTACTTC
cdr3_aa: CAWSAGTGVYEQYF

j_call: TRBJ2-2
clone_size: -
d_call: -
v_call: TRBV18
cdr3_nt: TGTGCCAGCTCACCACCTTGGAACCCGAACACCGGGGAGCTGTTTTTT
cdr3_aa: CASSPPWNPNTGELFF

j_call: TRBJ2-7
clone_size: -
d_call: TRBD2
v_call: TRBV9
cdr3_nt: TGTGCCAGCAGCGTCTCCTCCGGGACTAGCGGGACCTACGAGCAGTACTTC
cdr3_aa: CASSVSSGTSGTYEQYF

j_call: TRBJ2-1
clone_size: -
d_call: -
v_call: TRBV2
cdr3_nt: TGTGCCAGCAGTGGAAGCCGGGACGGCTACAATGAGCAGTTCTTC
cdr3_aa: CASSGSRDGYNEQFF

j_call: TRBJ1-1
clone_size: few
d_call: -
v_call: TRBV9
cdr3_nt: TGTGCCAGCAGCGTAGCTGGGGGCCCCCAGAACACTGAAGCTTTCTTT
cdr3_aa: CASSVAGGPQNTEAFF

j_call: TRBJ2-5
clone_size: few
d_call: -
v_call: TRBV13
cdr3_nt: TGTGCCAGCAGCTTAGGCATCAGCCGGCACCAAGAGACCCAGTACTTC
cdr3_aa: CASSLGISRHQETQYF

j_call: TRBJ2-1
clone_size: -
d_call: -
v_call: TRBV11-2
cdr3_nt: TGTGCCAGCAGCTTAGATCTTTGGAGGGCCGACGGGGGTGAGCAGTTCTTC
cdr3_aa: CASSLDLWRADGGEQFF

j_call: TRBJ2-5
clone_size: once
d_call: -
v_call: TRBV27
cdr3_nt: TGTGCCAGCAGTTTATACCGGGGCAAAGAGACCCAGTACTTC
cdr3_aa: CASSLYRGKETQYF

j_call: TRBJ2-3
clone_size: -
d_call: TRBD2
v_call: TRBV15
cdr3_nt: TGTGCCACCAGCAGAACTAGCGGGGGGGCCACAGATACGCAGTATTTT
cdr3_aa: CATSRTSGGATDTQYF

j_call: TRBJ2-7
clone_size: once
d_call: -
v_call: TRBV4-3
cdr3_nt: TGCGCCAGCAGCCAAGAGGGCAGGACCTACGAGCAGTACTTC
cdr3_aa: CASSQEGRTYEQYF